This entry lists 20 T cell receptor beta chains sequenced from one sample in a study of technical replicates of blood from a handful of donors. Here immunoSEQ multiplex PCR was the method, and the copy in TCRdb shows in-frame clones only, minus some. This table holds 60,000 to 75,000 clones, nearly 98% found once. The sequencing sample was made of T cells isolated from PBMCs. The source of these receptors is a human donor in good health.

The sample holds one count of this clone. The J gene is TRBJ1-5, the V gene TRBV27; no definite D call. With 5 bases removed from V and 0 bases from J, the gap between germline ends came to 5 bases. CDR3 length: 13 residues. The germline V gene has CDR1 MNHEY and CDR2 SMNVEV (reference sequence). The CDR3 spells CASSLRSNQPQHF. CDR3 nucleotide sequence: TGTGCCAGCAGTCTTCGTAGCAATCAGCCCCAGCATTTT.

The chain joins TRBV5-1 to TRBJ2-1; D unresolved. Germline CDR1 SGHRS, CDR2 YFSETQ. This CDR3 has 12 residues. The V end was cut by 4 bases, the J end by 3 bases, with 5 bases between. In nucleotides, the CDR3 is TGCGCCAGCAGCCCCAGCTACAATGAGCAGTTCTTC. Encoded protein: CASSPSYNEQFF.

The rearrangement joins TRBV5-1 to TRBJ1-1; the D is unclear. The germline V gene has CDR1 SGHRS and CDR2 YFSETQ. This CDR3 is 14 amino acids long. The V gene lost 4 bases and the J gene lost 5 bases, with 15 bases spanning the gap. CDR3 sequence reads: CASSPDGGGTEAFF. Written as DNA, the CDR3 is TGCGCCAGCAGCCCGGACGGCGGCGGGACTGAAGCTTTCTTT. The variable domain in full, with the rest retrieved from reference TRBV5-1 and TRBJ1-1, is KAGVTQTPRYLIKTRGQQVTLSCSPISGHRSVSWYQQTPGQGLQFLFEYFSETQRNKGNFPGRFSGRQFSNSRSEMNVSTLELGDSALYLCASSPDGGGTEAFFGQGTRLTVV.

The chain joins TRBV5-1 to TRBJ2-2, with D maybe TRBD1 (6 bases). The CDR3 extends over 13 amino acids. V was cut by 4 bases and J by 6 bases, with 10 bases left in between. The germline CDR1 and CDR2 sequences are SGHRS and YFSETQ. CDR3 nucleotides: TGCGCCAGCAGCCTTCAGGGGTCCGGGGAGCTGTTTTTT. It is translated as CASSLQGSGELFF.

This clone showed up just once. The chain links TRBV19 to TRBJ2-7; D is perhaps TRBD1 (6 bases). This CDR3 is built from 13 residues. The V end was cut by 6 bases, the J end by 0 bases, with 9 bases between. Germline CDR1 is LNHDA and CDR2 is SQIVND (reference sequence). The CDR3 bases are TGTGCCAGTAGCCAGGGGCCCTCCTACGAGCAGTACTTC. Amino acid sequence: CASSQGPSYEQYF.

The chain has TRBV10-3 and TRBJ2-7; the match to TRBD2 covers 8 bases. The CDR3 is 14 residues long. The V and J ends lost 11 bases and 5 bases, in that order; junction bases with no gene match: 14. CDR1 ENHRY and CDR2 SYGVKD come from the germline V gene. The CDR3 sequence is CAVGYTGGPNEQYF. DNA for the CDR3: TGTGCCGTTGGGTATACGGGAGGGCCTAACGAGCAGTACTTC.

The chain carries TRBV4-2 and TRBJ2-3; 7 bases match TRBD2. The CDR3 is 16 residues long. Looked up from germline, CDR1 is LGHNA and CDR2 is YNFKEQ. The junction had 3 bases not matched to a gene; V was cut back by 0 bases and J by 0 bases. CDR3 nucleotide sequence: TGTGCCAGCAGCCAAGATGGGACTACTAGCACAGATACGCAGTATTTT. It translates to CASSQDGTTSTDTQYF.

The chain recombines TRBV10-3 with TRBJ1-5; D is uncertain. Trimming cost V 3 bases and J 0 bases, with 12 bases left between them. The CDR3 has 16 residues. Germline CDR1 is ENHRY and CDR2 is SYGVKD. CDR3 protein: CAISENPFYSNQPQHF. The DNA of the CDR3 is TGTGCCATCAGTGAAAACCCCTTCTATAGCAATCAGCCCCAGCATTTT.

The V gene is TRBV12-2, the J gene TRBJ2-3; the table's TRBD1 call for D was not verified on the DNA. TRBV12-2 is recorded as a pseudogene. CDR3 length: 15 amino acids. In DNA, the CDR3 is TGTGCAAGTCGCTTTTCCAATCAGGGTGCAGATACGCAGTATTTT. Its translation is CASRFSNQGADTQYF.

This rearrangement joins TRBV10-3 to TRBJ2-7; the D is unclear. Germline CDR1 reads ENHRY; CDR2 reads SYGVKD. CDR3 size: 13 residues. Between the trimmed V and J ends, which lost 10 bases and 5 bases, there was a span of 18 bases. The CDR3 reads CATSTATGDEQYF. The CDR3 DNA follows: TGTGCCACCTCGACTGCAACCGGAGACGAGCAGTACTTC.

This CDR3 reads CASSIDSGSGNTIYF. The CDR3, as DNA: TGTGCCAGTAGTATAGACAGCGGCTCTGGAAACACCATATATTTT. V usage is TRBV19 and J usage is TRBJ1-3; no firm D call. The CDR3 spans 15 residues. The germline V gene has CDR1 LNHDA and CDR2 SQIVND (reference sequence). V dropped 0 bases and J dropped 0 bases, with 6 bases sitting between them.

V usage is TRBV7-2 and J usage is TRBJ1-5, with D hard to call. The V end lost 0 bases, the J end lost 3 bases, and 9 bases lay between the germline ends. This CDR3 spans 15 amino acids. CDR1 SGHTA and CDR2 FQGNSA come from the germline V gene. The CDR3 nucleotides are TGTGCCAGCAGCTTAGCCGCAGGACTCAATCAGCCCCAGCATTTT. Amino acid sequence: CASSLAAGLNQPQHF.

The chain recombines TRBV6-5 with TRBJ2-3, with D uncertain. Per germline, CDR1 MNHEY and CDR2 SVGAGI. Between the trimmed V and J ends, which lost 8 bases and 5 bases, there was a span of 8 bases. This CDR3 contains 11 residues. The CDR3 bases are TGTGCCAGCCTCTCACTAGATACGCAGTATTTT. Protein product: CASLSLDTQYF.

This chain links TRBV19 with TRBJ1-2; TRBD1 matches 11 bases. Looked up from germline, CDR1 is LNHDA and CDR2 is SQIVND (reference sequence). The CDR3 is 13 residues long. Trimming took 6 bases from V and 8 from J; bases not matched to a gene: 5. Here the CDR3 DNA reads TGTGCCAGTAGGGGACAGGGGGGAATCGGCTACACCTTC. Translated, it gives CASRGQGGIGYTF. The full variable domain, its missing parts supplied by reference TRBV19 and TRBJ1-2, is DGGITQSPKYLFRKEGQNVTLSCEQNLNHDAMYWYRQDPGQGLRLIYYSQIVNDFQKGDIAEGYSVSREKKESFPLTVTSAQKNPTAFYLCASRGQGGIGYTFGSGTRLTVV.

The chain links TRBV9 to TRBJ1-1; D is unclear. The germline V and J ends were trimmed by 2 bases and 4 bases, with 9 bases remaining between them. CDR1 SGDLS and CDR2 YYNGEE come from the germline V gene. The CDR3 extends over 13 amino acids. The CDR3 sequence: CASSVSGSTEAFF. CDR3 DNA sequence: TGTGCCAGCAGCGTTTCAGGTAGCACTGAAGCTTTCTTT.

V and J are TRBV30 and TRBJ1-2; no clear D gene. Germline-derived CDR1 and CDR2 are GTSNPN and SVGIG (reference sequence). V lost 3 bases to trimming and J lost 3 bases, with 11 bases between them. CDR3 length equals 13 residues. DNA of the CDR3: TGTGCCTGGAGGGGAGGGAAAGACTATGGCTACACCTTC. It is translated as CAWRGGKDYGYTF.

The rearrangement links TRBV28 to TRBJ2-2; 7 bases map to TRBD1. Germline V lookup: CDR1 MDHEN, CDR2 SYDVKM. V lost 8 bases and J lost 7; bases outside the gene matches: 4. CDR3 length: 12 residues. DNA of the CDR3: TGTGCCAGCGACAGGGTGGGCGGGGAGCTGTTTTTT. Protein: CASDRVGGELFF.

The CDR3 loop is CASITGYTEAFF. In DNA, the CDR3 is TGTGCCAGCATAACAGGGTACACTGAAGCTTTCTTT. The chain is built from TRBV28 and TRBJ1-1; maybe TRBD1 (6 bases). Germline loops: CDR1 MDHEN, CDR2 SYDVKM. Trimming took off 7 bases at V and 3 bases at J, with 9 bases between the two ends. The CDR3 is made up of 12 amino acids.

The chain couples TRBV6-6 to TRBJ2-7; 8 nucleotides line up with TRBD2. The J segment lost 5 bases and the V segment lost 0 bases, leaving 3 bases of the junction unmatched. The CDR3 length is 14 residues. CDR1 and CDR2 from the germline V gene are MNHNY and SVGAGI (reference sequence). The CDR3: CASSYSAAGDEQYF. CDR3 nucleotides: TGTGCCAGCAGTTACTCAGCAGCGGGAGACGAGCAGTACTTC.

The CDR3 protein is CASSDYLQGAEQYF. CDR3 coding DNA: TGTGCCAGCAGTGATTACCTACAGGGAGCCGAGCAGTACTTC. V usage is TRBV2 and J usage is TRBJ2-7; perhaps TRBD1 as D (6 bases). CDR1 is SNHLY, CDR2 FYNNEI, per germline. The CDR3 is 14 residues long. V dropped 3 bases and J dropped 6 bases, with 15 bases sitting between them.